Listed here are 18 T cell receptor beta chains from one sample, sequenced in a study of OX40 agonist ivuxolimab in advanced cancers. Profiled with immunoSEQ multiplex PCR; TCRdb holds only in-frame clones, not every one. The table has under 100,000 clones, around 85% seen once; the top ten hold over 4.5%. The material sequenced was CD4+ or CD8+ T cells sorted from blood, taken in a trial of the OX40 agonist ivuxolimab. Source of these receptors: an adult with an advanced solid tumor such as melanoma, head and neck, liver or kidney cancer.

This clone was seen more than once but under ten times. This rearrangement joins TRBV2 to TRBJ2-1, with D possibly TRBD2 on 5 matching bases. The germline gives CDR1 SNHLY, CDR2 FYNNEI. Trimming pared 9 bases from V and 2 bases from J, leaving 11 bases between. The CDR3 is made up of 13 amino acids. CDR3: CARSGGAYNEQFF. The CDR3 DNA sequence: TGTGCCAGGAGCGGTGGGGCCTACAATGAGCAGTTCTTC.

This chain uses TRBV18 with TRBJ2-1; TRBD2 agrees at 10 bases. Germline loops: CDR1 KGHSH, CDR2 LQKENI. The V and J ends lost 6 bases and 4 bases, in that order; junction bases with no gene match: 3. The CDR3 loop spans 14 amino acids. The CDR3 here is CASSLAGAYNEQFF. DNA for the CDR3: TGTGCCAGCTCCCTAGCGGGAGCATACAATGAGCAGTTCTTC.

V gene TRBV19 combines with J gene TRBJ1-3, with 8 bases aligning to TRBD1. Germline-derived CDR1 and CDR2 are LNHDA and SQIVND (reference sequence). V was clipped by 5 bases and J by 0 bases; unmatched bases: 6. There are 16 residues in the CDR3. CDR3 in amino acids: CASSSRQGYSGNTIYF. CDR3 bases: TGTGCCAGTAGTTCGAGACAGGGGTACTCTGGAAACACCATATATTTT.

The chain joins TRBV29-1 to TRBJ2-2; no definite D call. V was trimmed by 3 bases and J by 4 bases, leaving 6 bases between them. CDR1 SQVTM and CDR2 ANQGSEA come from the germline V gene. This CDR3 has 12 residues. CDR3 coding DNA: TGCAGCGTTGACTCCCCCACCGGGGAGCTGTTTTTT. Its translation is CSVDSPTGELFF.

V gene TRBV7-2 combines with J gene TRBJ2-3; the match to TRBD2 covers 8 bases. The CDR3 is made up of 20 amino acids. The V gene's germline CDR1 is SGHTA and CDR2 FQGNSA. V shed 0 bases, J shed 1 base, and the junction held 15 bases outside the gene matches. The CDR3 region is CASSLANAGGSVLRTDTQYF. DNA of the CDR3: TGTGCCAGCAGCTTAGCGAATGCGGGAGGCTCCGTTCTTCGCACAGATACGCAGTATTTT.

The V call is TRBV5-1, the J call TRBJ1-3; TRBD1 is a possible D gene (5 bases). Looked up from germline, CDR1 is SGHRS and CDR2 is YFSETQ. The CDR3 runs 17 residues. V shed 0 bases and J shed 0 bases, with 13 bases lying between them. CDR3 DNA sequence: TGCGCCAGCAGCTTGGCCCTAGGGGAGAGCTCTGGAAACACCATATATTTT. Protein sequence: CASSLALGESSGNTIYF. Together with reference TRBV5-1 and TRBJ1-3, the CDR3 gives the full variable domain: KAGVTQTPRYLIKTRGQQVTLSCSPISGHRSVSWYQQTPGQGLQFLFEYFSETQRNKGNFPGRFSGRQFSNSRSEMNVSTLELGDSALYLCASSLALGESSGNTIYFGEGSWLTVV.

The chain employs TRBV4-3 and TRBJ2-5; D call uncertain. The J call could be wrong; TRBJ2-7 is a better fit for the DNA end. Germline V gene sequence: CDR1 LGHNA, CDR2 YSLEER. The CDR3 extends over 15 amino acids. The CDR3 region has the DNA TGCGCCAGCAGCCCCTTTCCCGGTGCCACCTACGAGCAGTACTTC. Protein: CASSPFPGATYEQYF.

The rearrangement links TRBV5-4 to TRBJ2-3, with 7 bases lining up with TRBD2. V lost 0 bases and J lost 4; bases outside the gene matches: 8. The CDR3 spans 16 residues. Germline CDR1 reads SGHNT; CDR2 reads YYREEE (reference sequence). The CDR3, as DNA: TGTGCCAGCAGCTTGGCCTTTGGAGGGAGGGCAGATACGCAGTATTTT. It is translated as CASSLAFGGRADTQYF.

The rearrangement uses TRBV6-6 and TRBJ1-2, with a possible D match to TRBD1 (5 bases). With 4 bases removed from V and 5 bases from J, the gap between germline ends came to 14 bases. CDR1 and CDR2 from the germline V gene are MNHNY and SVGAGI (reference sequence). The CDR3 sequence is 14 residues long. The CDR3 DNA follows: TGTGCCAGCAGTTCCGGGACGGCGATTTATGGCTACACCTTC. Amino acid sequence: CASSSGTAIYGYTF.

CDR3 amino acids: CASTRGSGNTEAFF. The CDR3 nucleotides read TGTGCCAGCACGCGCGGTTCGGGGAACACTGAAGCTTTCTTT. The gene calls are TRBV18 and TRBJ1-1; D gene ambiguous. CDR1 is KGHSH, CDR2 LQKENI, per germline. V was cut by 8 bases and J by 1 base, with 14 bases left in between. The CDR3 sequence is 14 residues long.

Ten or more counts support this clone. V gene TRBV5-1 combines with J gene TRBJ1-4, with D possibly being TRBD1 (5 bases). CDR1 SGHRS and CDR2 YFSETQ come from the germline V gene. V lost 4 bases to trimming and J lost 0 bases, with 13 bases between them. The CDR3 sequence is 16 residues long. In nucleotides, the CDR3 is TGCGCCAGCAGCCCGGGGGACTCCGCAACTAATGAAAAACTGTTTTTT. It is translated as CASSPGDSATNEKLFF.

This clone was counted between two and nine times. This chain uses TRBV11-1 with TRBJ2-1; 13 bases are a match to TRBD2. The germline V gene has CDR1 SGHAT and CDR2 FQDESV (reference sequence). V gave up 6 bases and J gave up 9 bases; unmatched junction bases: 11. This CDR3 region has 16 residues. CDR3 loop: CASRPRLAGGLGEQFF. CDR3 DNA sequence: TGTGCCAGCAGGCCTCGACTAGCGGGAGGCCTGGGTGAGCAGTTCTTC.

The rearrangement uses TRBV6-1 and TRBJ1-2; 10 nucleotides line up with TRBD1. With 4 bases clipped from V and 10 bases from J, the junction kept 21 bases outside the gene matches. Per germline, CDR1 MNHNS and CDR2 SASEGT. The CDR3 covers 18 residues. CDR3 loop: CASSGRTGGRNVIRAYTF. In nucleotides, the CDR3 is TGTGCCAGCAGTGGACGGACAGGGGGGCGCAATGTCATTAGAGCCTACACCTTC.

The chain joins TRBV5-8 to TRBJ1-1; D is perhaps TRBD1 (6 bases). The germline V gene encodes CDR1 SGHTS and CDR2 YDEGEE. This CDR3 has 14 residues. The ends were cut back, 5 bases at V and 1 base at J, with 12 bases in the middle. The CDR3 nucleotides read TGTGCCAGCAGACAGGGACGGTGGAACACTGAAGCTTTCTTT. As protein: CASRQGRWNTEAFF. The entire variable domain, with the rest obtained from reference TRBV5-8 and TRBJ1-1, is as follows: EAGVTQSPTHLIKTRGQQATLRCSPISGHTSVYWYQQALGLGLQFLLWYDEGEERNRGNFPPRFSGRQFPNYSSELNVNALELEDSALYLCASRQGRWNTEAFFGQGTRLTVV.

The chain couples TRBV10-3 to TRBJ2-7; 8 positions match TRBD1. The CDR3 is 15 amino acids. After removal of 0 bases from V and 5 bases from J, the junction contained 6 bases not matched to a gene. CDR1 and CDR2 (germline): ENHRY, SYGVKD. The CDR3 spells CAISESRQGTHEQYF. The CDR3 DNA follows: TGTGCCATCAGTGAGTCGAGACAGGGGACCCACGAGCAGTACTTC.

The chain combines TRBV5-1 with TRBJ1-3; D is possibly TRBD1 (5 bases). Germline-derived CDR1 and CDR2 are SGHRS and YFSETQ. V lost 4 bases and J lost 0, with 14 bases in between. CDR3 length equals 16 residues. DNA of the CDR3: TGCGCCAGCAGCCATAACACAGGAGACTCTGGAAACACCATATATTTT. It specifies CASSHNTGDSGNTIYF.

CDR3 loop: CASSPSTSRYNEQFF. The CDR3 coding sequence is TGTGCCAGCAGCCCGTCGACTAGCCGATACAATGAGCAGTTCTTC. The gene calls are TRBV7-9 and TRBJ2-1, with 7 bases lining up with TRBD2. Unmatched junction bases numbered 8, after V lost 5 bases and J lost 4 bases. Germline V CDR1 and CDR2: SEHNR, FQNEAQ (reference sequence). The CDR3 covers 15 residues.

The rearrangement links TRBV6-1 to TRBJ2-7, with TRBD1 as a possible D gene (6 bases). This CDR3 is built from 15 residues. Germline V CDR1 and CDR2: MNHNS, SASEGT. V shed 3 bases and J shed 3 bases, with 15 bases lying between them. CDR3 DNA: TGTGCCAGCAGTGATGGACCGGGACACATCTACGAGCAGTACTTC. Its translation: CASSDGPGHIYEQYF.